This T cell receptor beta chain stems from a study of cytomegalovirus exposure and HLA in healthy donors. As for the study in general: Falling in the Caucasian-associated ancestry cluster were about 83% of 398 genotyped donors.

To note about this clone: Antigen specificity is unknown.

Whole-study results and caveats: Indistinguishable V segments, including TRBV6-2 and TRBV6-3, were excluded. A later analysis by the authors found several of the most significant clusters apparently linked to common viral pathogens.

In the PCR, 60 Vbeta and 13 Jbeta primers were used. The protocol was immunoSEQ multiplex PCR, while the TCRdb copy is restricted to in-frame clones and leaves out a portion. The table has roughly 190,000 clones, approximately 90% seen once. Germline V gene sequence: CDR1 MNHEY, CDR2 SVGAGI. This CDR3 region has 15 residues. Between the trimmed V and J ends, which lost 5 bases and 5 bases, there was a span of 15 bases. The chain employs TRBV6-5 and TRBJ2-2; possibly TRBD1 for D (5 bases). The clonotype was recovered from a boy younger than 10 in good health and CMV-seronegative. The sample comprised PBMCs. Here the CDR3 DNA reads TGTGCCAGCAGTCGAAGGGGTATAGGGACCGGGGAGCTGTTTTTT. Protein sequence: CASSRRGIGTGELFF.